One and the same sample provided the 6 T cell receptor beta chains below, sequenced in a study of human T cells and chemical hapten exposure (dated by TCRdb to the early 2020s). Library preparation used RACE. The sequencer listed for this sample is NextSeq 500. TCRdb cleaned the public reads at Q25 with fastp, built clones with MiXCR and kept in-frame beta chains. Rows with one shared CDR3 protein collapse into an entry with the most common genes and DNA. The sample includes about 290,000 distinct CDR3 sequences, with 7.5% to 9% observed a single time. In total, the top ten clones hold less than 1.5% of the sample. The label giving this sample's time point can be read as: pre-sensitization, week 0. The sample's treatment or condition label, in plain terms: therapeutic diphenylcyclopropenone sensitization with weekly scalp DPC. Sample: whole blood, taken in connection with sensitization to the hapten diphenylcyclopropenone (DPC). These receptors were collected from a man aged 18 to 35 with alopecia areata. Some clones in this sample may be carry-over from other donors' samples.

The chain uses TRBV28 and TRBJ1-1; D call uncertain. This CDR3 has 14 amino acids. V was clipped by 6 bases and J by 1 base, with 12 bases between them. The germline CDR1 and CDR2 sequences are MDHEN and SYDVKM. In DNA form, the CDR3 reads TGTGCCAGCAGCGCCCATGCTGAGAACACTGAAGCTTTCTTT. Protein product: CASSAHAENTEAFF.

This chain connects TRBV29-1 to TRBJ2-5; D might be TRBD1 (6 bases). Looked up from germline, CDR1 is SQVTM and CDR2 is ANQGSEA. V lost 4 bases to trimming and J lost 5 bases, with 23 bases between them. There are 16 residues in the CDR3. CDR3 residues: CSVAPARTGNVETQYF. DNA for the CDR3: TGCAGCGTTGCCCCGGCCAGAACAGGGAACGTGGAGACCCAGTACTTC.

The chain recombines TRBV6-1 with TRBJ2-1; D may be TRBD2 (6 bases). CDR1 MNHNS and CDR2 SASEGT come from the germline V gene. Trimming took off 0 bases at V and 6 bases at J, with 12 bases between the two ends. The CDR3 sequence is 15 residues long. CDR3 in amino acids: CASSEAGLKSNEQFF. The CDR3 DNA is TGTGCCAGCAGTGAAGCCGGACTAAAATCCAATGAGCAGTTCTTC.

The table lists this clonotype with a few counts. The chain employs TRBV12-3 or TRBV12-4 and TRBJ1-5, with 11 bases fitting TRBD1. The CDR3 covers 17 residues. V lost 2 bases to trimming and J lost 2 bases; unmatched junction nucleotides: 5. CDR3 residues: CASSLRPGQGGNQPQHF. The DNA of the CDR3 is TGTGCCAGCAGTTTAAGGCCGGGACAGGGGGGCAATCAGCCCCAGCATTTT.

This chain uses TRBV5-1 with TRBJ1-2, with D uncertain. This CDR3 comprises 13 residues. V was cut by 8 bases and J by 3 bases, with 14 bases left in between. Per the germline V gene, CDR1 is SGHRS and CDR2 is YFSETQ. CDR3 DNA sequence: TGCGCCAGTCGTCTGGGGAGTGACTATGGCTACACCTTC. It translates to CASRLGSDYGYTF.

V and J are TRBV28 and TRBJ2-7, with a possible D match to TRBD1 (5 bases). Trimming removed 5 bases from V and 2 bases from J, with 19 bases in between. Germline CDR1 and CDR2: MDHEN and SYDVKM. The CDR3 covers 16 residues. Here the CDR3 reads CASSLSGQGGPYEQYF. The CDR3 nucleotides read TGTGCCAGCAGTCTGAGTGGCCAGGGCGGCCCCTACGAGCAGTACTTC.